Presented here are 18 T cell receptor beta chains from one specimen sequenced in a study of T cells in Graves' hyperthyroidism and ophthalmopathy. Amplification targeted TCR beta CDR3 regions from RNA transcripts. RT-PCR in the first round (using the HTBI primer set) targeted the TCR CDR3. TCRdb re-analysed the multiplex PCR reads in MiXCR, keeping a single row per CDR3 protein. Of about 580,000 distinct CDR3 sequences in the sample, roughly 50% were seen once. Specimen: peripheral blood or thyroid tissue (not recorded which). All receptors derive from a woman under 30 with Graves' hyperthyroidism.

The chain is built from TRBV29-1 and TRBJ2-7, with 10 positions matching TRBD1. Trimming removed 5 bases from V and 7 bases from J; junction bases left unmatched: 8. The CDR3 sequence is 13 residues long. CDR1 SQVTM and CDR2 ANQGSEA come from the germline V gene. CDR3 sequence reads: CSVTGQGPSEQYF. The CDR3 DNA reads TGCAGCGTTACGGGACAGGGGCCCTCAGAGCAGTACTTC.

There are many counts of this clonotype. This chain connects TRBV7-3 to TRBJ1-1, with D unclear. Germline V gene data show CDR1 as SGHTA and CDR2 as FQGTGA. Trimming cost V 4 bases and J 4 bases, with 10 bases left between them. The CDR3 spans 13 residues. CDR3 nucleotides: TGTGCCAGCAGCTCCTCCCGGGCCACTGAAGCTTTCTTT. Translating gives CASSSSRATEAFF.

This rearrangement joins TRBV13 to TRBJ1-4, with TRBD1 identical over 10 bases. The CDR3 has 21 residues. The germline V gene has CDR1 PRHDT and CDR2 FYEKMQ (reference sequence). The V and J ends lost 7 bases and 7 bases, in that order; junction bases with no gene match: 27. The DNA for the CDR3 is TGTGCCAGCAATAGAGTAGGGCCGGGGGACAGGGGATGGGTGTCGGGTGAAAAACTGTTTTTT. This translates into CASNRVGPGDRGWVSGEKLFF.

This clonotype was detected ten times or more. This chain links TRBV29-1 with TRBJ2-7; D is possibly TRBD2 (5 bases). CDR1 is SQVTM and CDR2 is ANQGSEA in the germline V gene. This CDR3 has 13 residues. V was trimmed by 7 bases and J by 4 bases, leaving 17 bases between them. CDR3 sequence: CSAITRDFYEQYF. The CDR3 DNA reads as TGCAGCGCCATAACCCGGGATTTTTACGAGCAGTACTTC.

This clonotype has at least ten counts. The chain employs TRBV4-2 and TRBJ1-6; D possibly corresponds to TRBD1 (5 bases). Deletions cut 0 bases from V and 5 bases from J, with 14 bases between. Germline loops: CDR1 LGHNA, CDR2 YNFKEQ. The CDR3 contains 17 residues. The CDR3 protein is CASSQDYSRVDNSPLHF. The CDR3, as DNA: TGTGCCAGCAGCCAAGATTACAGCAGGGTAGATAATTCACCCCTCCACTTT.

The sample holds a few counts of this clonotype. The chain is built from TRBV4-3 and TRBJ1-5; TRBD1 might be the D (6 bases). V lost 1 base and J lost 0, with 10 bases in between. The CDR3 runs to 16 residues. CDR1 LGHNA and CDR2 YSLEER come from the germline V gene. In DNA form, the CDR3 reads TGCGCCAGCAGCCAAGGACAGGCTTATAGCAATCAGCCCCAGCATTTT. Amino acid sequence: CASSQGQAYSNQPQHF.

V and J are TRBV19 and TRBJ1-1; D unresolved. Trimming removed 8 bases at V and 2 bases at J, with 9 bases between. CDR1 LNHDA and CDR2 SQIVND come from the germline V gene (reference sequence). The CDR3 totals 12 residues. DNA of the CDR3: TGTGCCAGTTACGTGGGTAACACTGAAGCTTTCTTT. This gives the protein CASYVGNTEAFF.

At least ten counts were recorded for this clonotype. The chain has TRBV19 and TRBJ2-2; the match to TRBD1 covers 10 bases. After removal of 4 bases from V and 5 bases from J, the junction contained 4 bases not matched to a gene. The CDR3 consists of 15 residues. Germline CDR1 and CDR2: LNHDA and SQIVND (reference sequence). The CDR3 nucleotides read TGTGCCAGTAGTAAATGGGACAGGGGAACCGGGGAGCTGTTTTTT. Its protein product is CASSKWDRGTGELFF. Full variable domain (missing parts from reference TRBV19 and TRBJ2-2): DGGITQSPKYLFRKEGQNVTLSCEQNLNHDAMYWYRQDPGQGLRLIYYSQIVNDFQKGDIAEGYSVSREKKESFPLTVTSAQKNPTAFYLCASSKWDRGTGELFFGEGSRLTVL.

The chain is built from TRBV30 and TRBJ1-5; tentatively, D is TRBD1 (6 bases). The length of the CDR3 is 13 residues. Trimming left V 2 bases short and J 4 bases short, with 9 bases between. CDR1 GTSNPN and CDR2 SVGIG come from the germline V gene (reference sequence). CDR3 bases: TGTGCCTGGAGTAGGACAGAAAATCAGCCCCAGCATTTT. It is translated as CAWSRTENQPQHF.

This clonotype was seen many times. The rearrangement uses TRBV7-9 and TRBJ2-7; 8 nucleotides align to TRBD1. The germline CDR1 and CDR2 sequences are SEHNR and FQNEAQ (reference sequence). This CDR3 comprises 13 residues. V was clipped by 4 bases and J by 4 bases; unmatched bases: 3. CDR3 DNA sequence: TGTGCCAGCAGCTCAGACAGGGGTTACGAGCAGTACTTC. This gives the protein CASSSDRGYEQYF.

This clonotype was recorded many times. The J gene is TRBJ2-2, the V gene TRBV19, with D unclear. Germline V gene sequence: CDR1 LNHDA, CDR2 SQIVND (reference sequence). The CDR3 loop spans 15 amino acids. The V gene lost 4 bases and the J gene lost 10 bases, with 19 bases spanning the gap. The CDR3 DNA reads TGTGCCAGTAGTACCAAGACCGGTGGAGTCCCGGAGCTGTTTTTT. Amino acids: CASSTKTGGVPELFF.

This clonotype was seen only once. The genes are TRBV7-9 and TRBJ2-5; maybe TRBD1 (6 bases). CDR1 and CDR2 (germline): SEHNR, FQNEAQ (reference sequence). The CDR3 consists of 15 residues. With 6 bases removed from V and 4 bases from J, the gap between germline ends came to 18 bases. The CDR3 DNA reads TGTGCCAGCAGTCATGACAGCCAAGGGGGAGAGACCCAGTACTTC. It codes for CASSHDSQGGETQYF.

This sequence joins TRBV29-1 and TRBJ1-2; D is perhaps TRBD1 (5 bases). There are 13 residues in the CDR3. Germline CDR1 SQVTM, CDR2 ANQGSEA. The ends were cut back, 7 bases at V and 9 bases at J, with 21 bases in the middle. CDR3 in amino acids: CSAEWGSGVSYTF. The CDR3 coding sequence is TGCAGCGCAGAGTGGGGGTCGGGGGTTAGCTACACCTTC.

The CDR3 here is CASAEKLRPNTIYF. The CDR3 DNA sequence: TGTGCCAGCGCAGAAAAGCTCCGCCCGAACACCATATATTTT. This chain uses TRBV7-6 with TRBJ1-3, with D unclear. CDR1 is SGHVS and CDR2 is FNYEAQ in the germline V gene. With 8 bases removed from V and 7 bases from J, the gap between germline ends came to 18 bases. The CDR3 length is 14 residues. Complete variable domain (other parts from reference TRBV7-6 and TRBJ1-3): GAGVSQSPRYKVTKRGQDVALRCDPISGHVSLYWYRQALGQGPEFLTYFNYEAQQDKSGLPNDRFSAERPEGSISTLTIQRTEQRDSAMYRCASAEKLRPNTIYFGEGSWLTVV.

Concerning this clonotype: A much larger clonotype is one base distant, so this may be a read error. The rearrangement joins TRBV4-1 to TRBJ1-6, with D unresolved. This CDR3 contains 14 residues. The germline V gene has CDR1 MGHRA and CDR2 YSYEKL. CDR3 DNA: TGCGCCAGCAGCTTTTTGAGGGTTGATTCACCCCTCGACTTT. It is translated as CASSFLRVDSPLDF.

The gene calls are TRBV7-9 and TRBJ2-7; TRBD2 matches 7 bases. The CDR3 loop spans 13 amino acids. CDR1 is SEHNR and CDR2 is FQNEAQ in the germline V gene (reference sequence). The V gene end was trimmed by 5 bases and the J gene end by 9 bases; junction bases not matched to a gene: 10. CDR3 DNA: TGTGCCAGCAGCCCCATAGCGGGCGAAACGCAGTACTTC. It encodes CASSPIAGETQYF.

V gene TRBV5-8 combines with J gene TRBJ2-5, with a tentative D call TRBD2 (6 bases). V shed 4 bases and J shed 5 bases, with 24 bases lying between them. The CDR3 spans 17 residues. Per the germline V gene, CDR1 is SGHTS and CDR2 is YDEGEE. The chain's CDR3 is CASSIGHKSGAGETQYF. The CDR3 coding sequence is TGTGCCAGCAGCATCGGACACAAATCGGGAGCAGGGGAGACCCAGTACTTC. Looking up the rest from reference TRBV5-8 and TRBJ2-5 gives the full variable domain: EAGVTQSPTHLIKTRGQQATLRCSPISGHTSVYWYQQALGLGLQFLLWYDEGEERNRGNFPPRFSGRQFPNYSSELNVNALELEDSALYLCASSIGHKSGAGETQYFGPGTRLLVL.

In this sample, this clonotype turned up once. The rearrangement uses TRBV7-9 and TRBJ2-7, with 9 bases identical to TRBD1. Per the germline V gene, CDR1 is SEHNR and CDR2 is FQNEAQ (reference sequence). The junction had 6 bases not matched to a gene; V was cut back by 4 bases and J by 5 bases. The CDR3 has 14 residues. CDR3 amino acids: CASSSRDRVNEQYF. The CDR3 DNA reads TGTGCCAGCAGCTCACGGGACAGGGTGAACGAGCAGTACTTC.